A selection of T cell receptor beta chains follows, all from one sample in a study of CD8 T cells in ankylosing spondylitis. TCRdb recomputed calls from the 5' RACE reads with MiXCR, one row per CDR3 protein. The sample includes about 240,000 distinct CDR3 sequences, 8% to 9.5% of them seen just once. The sequencing sample was made of blood, either unsorted or a sorted T cell fraction (not recorded which). The receptors come from a male donor with ankylosing spondylitis or in good health (not recorded which). Both conserved end residues are part of each CDR3. A D gene is named only where the DNA matches it firmly. Clone sizes are given selectively: once, few, many, or a class where the clone is expanded.

CDR3 DNA	CDR3 protein	clone size	V gene	J gene	D gene
TGCGCCAGCAGCGCGAAGGGACTAGCAGACTACAATGAGCAGTTCTTC	CASSAKGLADYNEQFF	many	TRBV5-1	TRBJ2-1	TRBD2
TGCGCCAGCAGTGAGGATATTACAGATACGCAGTATTTT	CASSEDITDTQYF	many	TRBV10-1	TRBJ2-3	.
TGTGCCAGCAGCTTGGACGGGTCCAACACCGGGGAGCTGTTTTTT	CASSLDGSNTGELFF	.	TRBV5-5	TRBJ2-2	.
TGTGCCAGCAGTTTTGACAGGGGCCGTGGCTACACCTTC	CASSFDRGRGYTF	many	TRBV6-5	TRBJ1-2	TRBD1
TGCGCCAGCAGCCAAGAGGGTCGGAACAGGGGAGCAGATACGCAGTATTTT	CASSQEGRNRGADTQYF	many	TRBV4-3	TRBJ2-3	TRBD1
TGTGCCAGCAGCTTATTAGAAAACACCGGGGAGCTGTTTTTT	CASSLLENTGELFF	many	TRBV7-3	TRBJ2-2	.
TGTGCCAGCACCACCTGGGAGCGACAAAATGAAAAACTGTTTTTT	CASTTWERQNEKLFF	.	TRBV6-2/TRBV6-3	TRBJ1-4	.
TGTGCCAGCAAATTAGGGAGTCGGAATCAGCCCCAGCATTTT	CASKLGSRNQPQHF	many	TRBV7-2	TRBJ1-5	.
TGTGCCAGCAGCTCCCAACAGGGGGCCCAAGAGACCCAGTACTTC	CASSSQQGAQETQYF	.	TRBV7-2	TRBJ2-5	TRBD1
TGTGCCAGCAGCTTAGTAGTAAAGGGAACCCACCCAACAGATACGCAGTATTTT	CASSLVVKGTHPTDTQYF	many	TRBV7-8	TRBJ2-3	.
TGCAGTGCTCATCGGTGGACCCGGGTGAACACTGAAGCTTTCTTT	CSAHRWTRVNTEAFF	.	TRBV20-1	TRBJ1-1	.
TGTGCCAGCAGCAAGGGAGGGGTTTCACCCCTCCACTTT	CASSKGGVSPLHF	few	TRBV7-2	TRBJ1-6	.
TGTGCCAGCAGCTGGGGACAGGGACGGACAGGGGAGACCCAGTACTTC	CASSWGQGRTGETQYF	.	TRBV6-1	TRBJ2-5	TRBD1
TGTGCCAGCAGCTTCGTCTCCGGGACCTCTGGAAACACCATATATTTT	CASSFVSGTSGNTIYF	.	TRBV7-2	TRBJ1-3	.
TGTGCCAGCAGTCAAGCCTCCCTATATGGCTACACCTTC	CASSQASLYGYTF	many	TRBV13	TRBJ1-2	.
TGTGCCAGCAGCACCGGACGCTCGTTTTATGGCTACACCTTC	CASSTGRSFYGYTF	.	TRBV7-2	TRBJ1-2	.
TGTGCCAGCAGTAGACAGGGGGACAATCAGCCCCAGCATTTT	CASSRQGDNQPQHF	.	TRBV27	TRBJ1-5	TRBD1
TGTGCCAGCAGCCCGGGGGACAGGGACACTGAAGCTTTCTTT	CASSPGDRDTEAFF	.	TRBV3-1	TRBJ1-1	TRBD1
TGTGCCAGCAGCAGTCAGGCGAGACCAGAGCAGTACTTC	CASSSQARPEQYF	many	TRBV7-9	TRBJ2-7	.
TGTGCCAGCAGTTCTACGCGAAAGAACACTGAAGCTTTCTTT	CASSSTRKNTEAFF	many	TRBV6-5	TRBJ1-1	.
TGCGCCAGCAGCCCGGATACGACAGAGACCCAGTACTTC	CASSPDTTETQYF	many	TRBV5-1	TRBJ2-5	.
TGTGCCAGCAGTTTTCAGCAGAGGATGAACACTGAAGCTTTCTTT	CASSFQQRMNTEAFF	few	TRBV12-3/TRBV12-4	TRBJ1-1	.
TGTGCCAGCAGCTCTCGGCAAGGGTTGGCCACTGAAGCTTTCTTT	CASSSRQGLATEAFF	many	TRBV11-2	TRBJ1-1	.
TGTGCCAGCAGCACGGTTGAGGAGGGCGGGACAGAGACCCAGTACTTC	CASSTVEEGGTETQYF	many	TRBV7-9	TRBJ2-5	.
TGTGCCAGCAGCCCTCGTGCCGGGTCCCCCTCCTACGAGCAGTACTTC	CASSPRAGSPSYEQYF	many	TRBV7-2	TRBJ2-7	.
TGTGCCAGCAGCTTAGGTCAGGCCTCAGAAGCTTTCTTT	CASSLGQASEAFF	.	TRBV7-9	TRBJ1-1	.
TGTGCCAGCAGCCAAGATACTGTCACTGAAGCTTTCTTT	CASSQDTVTEAFF	many	TRBV4-2	TRBJ1-1	.
TGTGCCAGCAGTGGGACAGAGTACAATGAGCAGTTCTTC	CASSGTEYNEQFF	many	TRBV6-1	TRBJ2-1	.
TGCAGCGTTGCCCTAAGGGACGACGAGCAGTACTTC	CSVALRDDEQYF	many	TRBV29-1	TRBJ2-7	.
TGTGCCTGGAGTGCCAGCTCGGGCGGAGCATACAATGAGCAGTTCTTC	CAWSASSGGAYNEQFF	.	TRBV30	TRBJ2-1	.
TGTGCCAGCAGCTCACCCATCAGAGTGGGGCCCTACAATGAGCAGTTCTTC	CASSSPIRVGPYNEQFF	many	TRBV7-2	TRBJ2-1	.
TGTGCCACCAGCCACCGCTCGGGGGCTGAAGCTTTCTTT	CATSHRSGAEAFF	few	TRBV15	TRBJ1-1	.
TGTGCCAGCAGTTTGCAAGTGGAGAACACTGAAGCTTTCTTT	CASSLQVENTEAFF	many	TRBV12-3/TRBV12-4	TRBJ1-1	.
TGTGCCAGCTCACCGGGACTAGCGGATAGCACAGATACGCAGTATTTT	CASSPGLADSTDTQYF	.	TRBV18	TRBJ2-3	TRBD2
TGTGCCAGCAGCTTGGCAGGGCGATCCCCGATTTCACCCCTCCACTTT	CASSLAGRSPISPLHF	many	TRBV5-8	TRBJ1-6	.
TGTGCCAGCAGCTACAGGGACTACGAGCAGTACTTC	CASSYRDYEQYF	many	TRBV7-2	TRBJ2-7	.
TGTGCCAGCTCACCAGGCCAGGTTAACTCCTACGAGCAGTACTTC	CASSPGQVNSYEQYF	.	TRBV18	TRBJ2-7	.
TGTGCCAGCAGACCCTCCGGGACAGGGGGCAATGGGGATACGCAGTATTTT	CASRPSGTGGNGDTQYF	few	TRBV12-3/TRBV12-4	TRBJ2-3	TRBD1
TGCAGCGTTGAAGGCTACAGGGGGCTGGCCGACGTGGGAATGGAGACCCAGTACTTC	CSVEGYRGLADVGMETQYF	.	TRBV29-1	TRBJ2-5	TRBD1
TGCGCCAGCAGCCCCGAAGCGCAGGGTCACGAGCAGTACTTC	CASSPEAQGHEQYF	few	TRBV5-1	TRBJ2-7	.
TGTGCCAGCAGCCAAGGGAACAGGGGGTTACGTTCACCCCTCCACTTT	CASSQGNRGLRSPLHF	.	TRBV14	TRBJ1-6	TRBD1
TGCAGTGCTAGAGACCTAGCGGGGGGGACCGCAGATACGCAGTATTTT	CSARDLAGGTADTQYF	many	TRBV20-1	TRBJ2-3	TRBD2
TGTGCCACCAGTGATTCAGGGACAGGGGGGTATGAGCAGTTCTTC	CATSDSGTGGYEQFF	many	TRBV24-1	TRBJ2-1	TRBD1
TGCAGCGTTGAAGTAGGCACAGATACGCAGTATTTT	CSVEVGTDTQYF	many	TRBV29-1	TRBJ2-3	.
TGCAGTGCTACAGGCGGGGTTAACACTGAAGCTTTCTTT	CSATGGVNTEAFF	many	TRBV20-1	TRBJ1-1	.
TGCGCCAGCAGCTTGTGGCAGACGAACACTGAAGCTTTCTTT	CASSLWQTNTEAFF	many	TRBV5-1	TRBJ1-1	.
TGCAGTGCTAGAGAACTGGTCAGTCAAGAGACCCAGTACTTC	CSARELVSQETQYF	many	TRBV20-1	TRBJ2-5	.
TGCGCCAGCAGCCCTCGTTCGACAGGTATCTTGAACACTGAAGCTTTCTTT	CASSPRSTGILNTEAFF	many	TRBV4-1	TRBJ1-1	.
TGTGCCAGCAGCTTAGGAGCCGAGGAGGGTGAAGCTTTCTTT	CASSLGAEEGEAFF	many	TRBV7-9	TRBJ1-1	.
TGTGCCAGCTCTCCTATAAGGGATGAGCAGTTCTTC	CASSPIRDEQFF	few	TRBV18	TRBJ2-1	.
TGTGCCAGCAGCTTACAGGGGGGGAGGGAAAAACTGTTTTTT	CASSLQGGREKLFF	many	TRBV7-8	TRBJ1-4	TRBD1
TGCAGTGCTAGACACCAACTAGCGGGAGTGGAGACCCAGTACTTC	CSARHQLAGVETQYF	many	TRBV20-1	TRBJ2-5	TRBD2
TGTGCCAGCAGCTTAGGTGGGGGACCCCAAGAGACCCAGTACTTC	CASSLGGGPQETQYF	.	TRBV7-6	TRBJ2-5	.
TGTGCCATCAGTGAGCCGGAGAAGGAGACCCAGTACTTC	CAISEPEKETQYF	.	TRBV10-3	TRBJ2-5	.
TGCAGTGCTAGCCCAAGCGGGGGCCTCACAGATACGCAGTATTTT	CSASPSGGLTDTQYF	many	TRBV20-1	TRBJ2-3	TRBD2
TGTGCCAGCAGTTCTGTCACCTACGAGCAGTACTTC	CASSSVTYEQYF	many	TRBV12-3/TRBV12-4	TRBJ2-7	.